One and the same sample provided the 20 T cell receptor beta chains below, sequenced in a study of cytomegalovirus exposure and HLA in healthy donors. PCR amplification relied on 60 Vbeta primers (plus 13 Jbeta primers). Some clones are missing from TCRdb's copy, which holds only in-frame ones; the method was immunoSEQ multiplex PCR. The table records about 97,000 clones, roughly 76% of them present only once. The sequencing sample was made of PBMCs. Receptor source: a man in his forties or fifties in good health and CMV-seronegative.

The chain carries TRBV6-5 and TRBJ1-4, with D unresolved. The CDR3 is made up of 14 amino acids. The V end lost 6 bases, the J end lost 4 bases, and 12 bases lay between the germline ends. In germline, CDR1 is MNHEY, CDR2 SVGAGI. CDR3 coding DNA: TGTGCCAGCAGCCCCCGTGGGCTTAATGAAAAACTGTTTTTT. It codes for CASSPRGLNEKLFF.

The chain uses TRBV5-1 and TRBJ2-1; D is ambiguous. V dropped 2 bases and J dropped 6 bases, with 15 bases sitting between them. This CDR3 has 15 residues. Germline CDR1 and CDR2: SGHRS and YFSETQ. CDR3 in DNA: TGCGCCAGCAGCTTAGCCACTACCCGGTCCAATGAGCAGTTCTTC. Translating gives CASSLATTRSNEQFF. Variable domain in full (rest from reference TRBV5-1 and TRBJ2-1): KAGVTQTPRYLIKTRGQQVTLSCSPISGHRSVSWYQQTPGQGLQFLFEYFSETQRNKGNFPGRFSGRQFSNSRSEMNVSTLELGDSALYLCASSLATTRSNEQFFGPGTRLTVL.

This chain connects TRBV19 to TRBJ1-1; D is unclear. Germline assignment: CDR1 LNHDA and CDR2 SQIVND (reference sequence). The CDR3 spans 16 residues. V lost 7 bases to trimming and J lost 1 base, with 19 bases between them. The CDR3 reads CASNPSDGRPNTEAFF. The CDR3 DNA reads as TGTGCCAGTAACCCCTCTGACGGGAGGCCGAACACTGAAGCTTTCTTT.

This rearrangement joins TRBV14 to TRBJ1-3; D not certain. CDR3 size: 14 residues. Germline CDR1 SGHDN, CDR2 FVKESK. Trimming stripped 8 bases from V and 0 bases from J, with 11 bases between. CDR3 residues: CASAGSNSGNTIYF. CDR3 DNA sequence: TGTGCCAGCGCCGGGTCGAACTCTGGAAACACCATATATTTT.

In its sample, this clone was seen a few times. This chain joins TRBV18 and TRBJ1-5, with 9 bases matching TRBD1. The CDR3 has 13 residues. After removal of 3 bases from V and 8 bases from J, the junction contained 2 bases not matched to a gene. Germline V gives CDR1 KGHSH, CDR2 LQKENI. The CDR3 nucleotides are TGTGCCAGCTCACCGGACAGGGGCGAGCCCCAGCATTTT. Translating gives CASSPDRGEPQHF.

The chain joins TRBV5-1 to TRBJ1-6, with a weak D call TRBD1 (5 bases). Germline CDR1 and CDR2: SGHRS and YFSETQ. The CDR3 is 15 amino acids. The ends were cut back, 4 bases at V and 10 bases at J, with 18 bases in the middle. This CDR3 reads CASSQAQGLGSPLHF. In DNA form, the CDR3 reads TGCGCCAGCAGCCAGGCTCAGGGCCTGGGATCACCCCTCCACTTT.

The genes are TRBV5-1 and TRBJ2-5; D is ambiguous. Deletions cut 2 bases from V and 5 bases from J, with 4 bases between. The CDR3 contains 11 residues. Germline V gene lookup returns CDR1 SGHRS and CDR2 YFSETQ. The chain's CDR3 is CASSFRETQYF. CDR3 in DNA: TGCGCCAGCAGCTTCCGGGAGACCCAGTACTTC. Full variable domain (outside the CDR3, taken from reference TRBV5-1 and TRBJ2-5): KAGVTQTPRYLIKTRGQQVTLSCSPISGHRSVSWYQQTPGQGLQFLFEYFSETQRNKGNFPGRFSGRQFSNSRSEMNVSTLELGDSALYLCASSFRETQYFGPGTRLLVL.

This clone was counted a few times. The rearrangement uses TRBV6-5 and TRBJ1-4; tentative D call: TRBD1 (5 bases). Deletions cut 0 bases from V and 8 bases from J, with 13 bases between. Germline CDR1 and CDR2: MNHEY and SVGAGI. The CDR3 consists of 15 residues. CDR3 bases: TGTGCCAGCAGTTACTCGAGCCAGGGAGGGGAAAAACTGTTTTTT. Residues: CASSYSSQGGEKLFF.

This chain connects TRBV5-1 to TRBJ1-1; D is unclear. Germline V gives CDR1 SGHRS, CDR2 YFSETQ. The CDR3 runs to 14 residues. V was clipped by 0 bases and J by 0 bases, with 6 bases between them. CDR3 bases: TGCGCCAGCAGCTTGGGGCTGATGAACACTGAAGCTTTCTTT. Encoded protein: CASSLGLMNTEAFF.

This chain connects TRBV6-5 to TRBJ1-2; D unresolved. V gave up 6 bases and J gave up 8 bases, with 19 bases separating them. This CDR3 is built from 14 residues. The germline gives CDR1 MNHEY, CDR2 SVGAGI. Here the CDR3 DNA reads TGTGCCAGCAGGACGGACTCGAACGTTAGAGGCTACACCTTC. Its protein product is CASRTDSNVRGYTF.

This clone was observed a handful of times. V and J are TRBV6-1 and TRBJ1-1; D gene uncertain. V was trimmed by 6 bases and J by 3 bases, leaving 11 bases between them. CDR3 size: 13 residues. From germline, CDR1 is MNHNS and CDR2 SASEGT. The CDR3 coding sequence is TGTGCCAGCAGATACTACAAGGACACTGAAGCTTTCTTT. Encoded protein: CASRYYKDTEAFF.

This clone was seen a handful of times. The chain couples TRBV2 to TRBJ2-7; no clear D. CDR1 is SNHLY, CDR2 FYNNEI, per germline. Trimming shortened V by 2 bases and J by 4 bases, and 6 bases separated the two germline ends. CDR3 length: 12 amino acids. CDR3 bases: TGTGCCAGCAGTGAAAGTCGGTACGAGCAGTACTTC. This sequence encodes CASSESRYEQYF.

In this sample, this clone turned up a few times. The chain carries TRBV6-1 and TRBJ1-5, with D possibly TRBD1 on 5 matching bases. Germline CDR1 and CDR2: MNHNS and SASEGT. The CDR3 runs 14 residues. Trimming removed 7 bases at V and 6 bases at J, with 16 bases between. Here the CDR3 reads CASIQGQVGQPQHF. CDR3 DNA sequence: TGTGCCAGCATCCAAGGACAAGTTGGTCAGCCCCAGCATTTT.

The V gene is TRBV7-8, the J gene TRBJ2-2; D perhaps matches TRBD1 (6 bases). CDR3 length: 14 residues. The germline V gene has CDR1 SGHVS and CDR2 FQNEAQ. The germline V and J ends were trimmed by 1 base and 5 bases, with 8 bases remaining between them. The CDR3 DNA reads as TGTGCCAGCAGCTTAGGAGGGGGAACCGGGGAGCTGTTTTTT. Residues: CASSLGGGTGELFF.

The chain carries TRBV27 and TRBJ1-1; possible D gene TRBD1, 6 bases. The CDR3 has 13 residues. The V and J ends lost 2 bases and 4 bases respectively, with 8 bases between them. Germline V gene lookup returns CDR1 MNHEY and CDR2 SMNVEV (reference sequence). DNA for the CDR3: TGTGCCAGCAGTTTAGGGGGCGCCACTGAAGCTTTCTTT. Translating it yields CASSLGGATEAFF.

V usage is TRBV27 and J usage is TRBJ2-7, with 13 bases identical to TRBD2. V shed 6 bases and J 4 bases; nucleotides not matched to a gene: 6. The CDR3 contains 15 residues. The germline gives CDR1 MNHEY, CDR2 SMNVEV (reference sequence). Written as DNA, the CDR3 is TGTGCCAGCAGCCCGGGACTAGCGGGGATTTACGAGCAGTACTTC. Translating it yields CASSPGLAGIYEQYF.

V is TRBV18 and J is TRBJ2-1, with 10 positions matching TRBD2. Per germline, CDR1 KGHSH and CDR2 LQKENI. This CDR3 region has 16 residues. Trimming at V came to 3 bases and at J to 5 bases, leaving 7 bases not matched to a gene. CDR3 in DNA: TGTGCCAGCTCACCTGCCAGCGGGGGGGCGAACAATGAGCAGTTCTTC. This sequence encodes CASSPASGGANNEQFF.

In DNA, the CDR3 is TGTGCCATCAGTGGGTTGGGGGCAGGGGGCTACGAGCAGTACTTC. Protein: CAISGLGAGGYEQYF. This sequence joins TRBV10-3 and TRBJ2-7; 7 positions match TRBD1. This CDR3 is 15 amino acids long. V lost 4 bases and J lost 3; bases outside the gene matches: 9. Germline V CDR1 and CDR2: ENHRY, SYGVKD.

J is TRBJ1-5 and V is TRBV18; D uncertain. V lost 2 bases and J 2 bases, leaving 10 bases between the germline ends. From germline, CDR1 is KGHSH and CDR2 LQKENI. This CDR3 is 15 amino acids long. CDR3 protein: CASSPSGEGNQPQHF. CDR3 sequence (DNA): TGTGCCAGCTCACCATCCGGGGAAGGCAATCAGCCCCAGCATTTT. Together with reference TRBV18 and TRBJ1-5, the CDR3 gives the full variable domain: NAGVMQNPRHLVRRRGQEARLRCSPMKGHSHVYWYRQLPEEGLKFMVYLQKENIIDESGMPKERFSAEFPKEGPSILRIQQVVRGDSAAYFCASSPSGEGNQPQHFGDGTRLSIL.

This sequence joins TRBV10-2 and TRBJ1-5; D unclear. The ends were cut back, 6 bases at V and 7 bases at J, with 13 bases in the middle. The germline V gene encodes CDR1 WSHSY and CDR2 SAAADI. The CDR3 extends over 13 amino acids. In DNA form, the CDR3 reads TGCGCCAGCAGACCCGGGGAGGGCCAGCCCCAGCATTTT. Its protein product is CASRPGEGQPQHF.